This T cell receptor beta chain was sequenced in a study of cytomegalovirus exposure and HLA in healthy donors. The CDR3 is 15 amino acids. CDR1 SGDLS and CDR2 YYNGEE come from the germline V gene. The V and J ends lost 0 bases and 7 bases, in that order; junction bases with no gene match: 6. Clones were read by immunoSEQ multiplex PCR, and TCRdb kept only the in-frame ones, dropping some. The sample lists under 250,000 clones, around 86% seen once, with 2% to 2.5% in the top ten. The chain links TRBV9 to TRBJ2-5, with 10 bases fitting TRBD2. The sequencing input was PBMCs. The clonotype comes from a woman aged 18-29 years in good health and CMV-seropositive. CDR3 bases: TGTGCCAGCAGCGTAGTTAGCGGGAGGCGGGGGACCCAGTACTTC. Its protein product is CASSVVSGRRGTQYF. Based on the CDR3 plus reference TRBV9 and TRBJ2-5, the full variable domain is DSGVTQTPKHLITATGQRVTLRCSPRSGDLSVYWYQQSLDQGLQFLIQYYNGEERAKGNILERFSAQQFPDLHSELNLSSLELGDSALYFCASSVVSGRRGTQYFGPGTRLLVL.